A selection of T cell receptor beta chains follows, all from one sample in a study of T cells after yellow fever vaccination. MiXCR was run by TCRdb on the 5' RACE reads, yielding one entry per CDR3 protein. The repertoire has hundreds of thousands of distinct CDR3 sequences, approximately 12% of them found once; the top ten carry 3.2%. The input for sequencing was CD4+ T cells sorted from PBMCs, taken 15 days after the yellow fever booster vaccination. These receptor sequences come from a young man who received the YFV17D yellow fever vaccine. Both conserved end residues are part of each CDR3. The D gene is left open where the match is weak. Only some rows state a clone size, as once, few, many or a class for expanded clones.

CDR3 protein,CDR3 DNA,J gene,CDR3 length,clone size,V gene,D gene
CSARDREMGTTYNEQFF,TGCAGTGCTAGAGATCGAGAAATGGGGACTACCTACAATGAGCAGTTCTTC,TRBJ2-1,17,few,TRBV20-1,TRBD2
CASSERRLTDTQYF,TGTGCCAGCAGTGAACGGCGGCTCACAGATACGCAGTATTTT,TRBJ2-3,14,-,TRBV2,-
CASRVQEAGRNYGYTF,TGCGCCAGCAGGGTCCAGGAAGCAGGGCGAAACTATGGCTACACCTTC,TRBJ1-2,16,-,TRBV10-2,-
CASGPMWNEQFF,TGTGCCAGCGGGCCTATGTGGAATGAGCAGTTCTTC,TRBJ2-1,12,few,TRBV9,-
CASTLRGGSGANVLTF,TGTGCCAGCACCTTACGGGGCGGCTCTGGGGCCAACGTCCTGACTTTC,TRBJ2-6,16,-,TRBV3-1,-
CASSHTRESTEAFF,TGTGCCAGCAGCCACACCAGGGAATCGACTGAAGCTTTCTTT,TRBJ1-1,14,-,TRBV7-8,-
CATGLRERYTDTQYF,TGTGCCACCGGTCTCAGGGAACGATACACAGATACGCAGTATTTT,TRBJ2-3,15,-,TRBV24-1,-
CASGGGRYEQYF,TGCGCCAGCGGAGGGGGAAGGTACGAGCAGTACTTC,TRBJ2-7,12,-,TRBV4-1,-
CASSPGQDRELFF,TGTGCCAGCAGCCCCGGACAGGACCGGGAGCTGTTTTTT,TRBJ2-2,13,-,TRBV7-2,TRBD1
CASSLQGASPYGYTF,TGTGCCAGCAGTCTTCAGGGGGCGAGTCCCTATGGCTACACCTTC,TRBJ1-2,15,few,TRBV6-2/TRBV6-3,TRBD1
CASSTQGLPTGELFF,TGTGCCAGTAGTACCCAGGGACTACCCACCGGGGAGCTGTTTTTT,TRBJ2-2,15,-,TRBV19,TRBD2
CASSQSNQPQHF,TGTGCCAGCAGCCAAAGCAATCAGCCCCAGCATTTT,TRBJ1-5,12,many,TRBV3-1,-
CASSGDTRALYGYTF,TGTGCCAGCAGTGGGGACACCCGAGCCCTCTATGGCTACACCTTC,TRBJ1-2,15,once,TRBV6-1,-
CSAGDPGVAGELFF,TGCAGTGCGGGGGACCCGGGGGTGGCCGGGGAGCTGTTTTTT,TRBJ2-2,14,-,TRBV20-1,-
CASSQTGNREQFF,TGCGCCAGCAGCCAAACAGGCAATCGTGAGCAGTTCTTC,TRBJ2-1,13,few,TRBV4-1,-
CASSPPPPVGYGYTF,TGTGCCAGCTCACCGCCACCTCCCGTAGGCTATGGCTACACCTTC,TRBJ1-2,15,few,TRBV18,-
CASSQGTGYYGYTF,TGCGCCAGCAGCCAAGGGACAGGGTACTATGGCTACACCTTC,TRBJ1-2,14,few,TRBV4-1,TRBD1
CASSRGGAWNEQFF,TGTGCCAGCAGTCGCGGGGGGGCGTGGAATGAGCAGTTCTTC,TRBJ2-1,14,-,TRBV12-3/TRBV12-4,TRBD2
CASSLALRTVSTPDTQYF,TGCGCCAGCAGCTTGGCCCTACGGACAGTCTCCACCCCAGATACGCAGTATTTT,TRBJ2-3,18,many,TRBV5-1,-
CASSALGQGPVYEQYF,TGTGCCAGCAGTGCCCTGGGACAGGGGCCAGTATACGAGCAGTACTTC,TRBJ2-7,16,-,TRBV6-1,TRBD1
CASMSLSREFF,TGTGCCAGCATGTCGCTGTCCCGGGAGTTCTTC,TRBJ2-1,11,-,TRBV2,-